These 24 T cell receptor beta chains originate from one sample sequenced in a study of blood T cell repertoires in COVID-19. Method: immunoSEQ multiplex PCR; TCRdb's copy keeps in-frame clones and lacks some. Of 150,000 to 200,000 clones listed, 80% to 90% are singletons. The sample taken for sequencing was peripheral blood. These TCRs come from a man aged 18 to 30 who had recovered from COVID-19.

The chain employs TRBV2 and TRBJ2-7, with 8 bases fitting TRBD1. The CDR3 has 13 residues. Germline loops: CDR1 SNHLY, CDR2 FYNNEI. The V gene end was trimmed by 4 bases and the J gene end by 3 bases; junction bases not matched to a gene: 2. The CDR3 protein is CASSGTGLYEQYF. CDR3 DNA: TGTGCCAGCAGTGGGACAGGGCTCTACGAGCAGTACTTC.

The chain combines TRBV4-2 with TRBJ2-7, with D possibly being TRBD1 (6 bases). Germline CDR1 and CDR2: LGHNA and YNFKEQ. The V gene lost 1 base and the J gene lost 2 bases, with 12 bases spanning the gap. CDR3 length equals 15 residues. CDR3 DNA: TGTGCCAGCAGCCAAGTTTCGGACAGACCCTACGAGCAGTACTTC. As protein: CASSQVSDRPYEQYF.

This chain uses TRBV19 with TRBJ2-2, with D possibly being TRBD2 (5 bases). The CDR3 covers 14 residues. V lost 5 bases, J lost 4 bases, and 11 bases lay in between. From germline, CDR1 is LNHDA and CDR2 SQIVND (reference sequence). This chain's CDR3 is CASSWGGSTGELFF. The CDR3 bases are TGTGCCAGTAGTTGGGGTGGGAGCACCGGGGAGCTGTTTTTT.

The chain couples TRBV5-1 to TRBJ2-1; 10 bases fit TRBD1. The V gene's germline CDR1 is SGHRS and CDR2 YFSETQ. Unmatched junction bases numbered 5, after V lost 4 bases and J lost 7 bases. The length of the CDR3 is 14 residues. The CDR3 DNA reads TGCGCCAGCAGCCCGGACAGGGGGAATAATGAGCAGTTCTTC. It yields the protein CASSPDRGNNEQFF.

The V and J genes are TRBV27 and TRBJ2-3; 9 nucleotides line up with TRBD1. Germline CDR1 and CDR2: MNHEY and SMNVEV (reference sequence). The CDR3 extends over 14 amino acids. V shed 6 bases and J 5 bases; nucleotides not matched to a gene: 6. The DNA of the CDR3 is TGTGCCAGCAGGGGGGACAGGGTATTAGATACGCAGTATTTT. This translates into CASRGDRVLDTQYF.

The rearrangement joins TRBV11-2 to TRBJ2-2, with D maybe TRBD1 (6 bases). Trimming removed 6 bases from V and 6 bases from J, with 11 bases in between. The V gene's germline CDR1 is SGHAT and CDR2 FQNNGV. The CDR3 length is 13 residues. Here the CDR3 reads CASRPGQSGELFF. The CDR3 coding sequence is TGTGCCAGCAGACCAGGACAGTCCGGGGAGCTGTTTTTT.

This chain links TRBV20-1 with TRBJ2-3, with TRBD1 matching 10 bases. The junction had 7 bases not matched to a gene; V was cut back by 3 bases and J by 7 bases. Germline V gene data show CDR1 as DFQATT and CDR2 as SNEGSKA (reference sequence). The CDR3 contains 14 residues. The CDR3 nucleotides read TGCAGTGCTAGTTGGGACAGGGGACCAAATACGCAGTATTTT. Translation: CSASWDRGPNTQYF.

The CDR3 region has the DNA TGTGCCAGCAGTGAAGCGTTCTCCCACACCTTC. It yields the protein CASSEAFSHTF. The genes are TRBV2 and TRBJ1-2, with no clear D. V was clipped by 0 bases and J by 12 bases, with 8 bases between them. The CDR3 is made up of 11 amino acids. The germline V gene has CDR1 SNHLY and CDR2 FYNNEI.

The chain carries TRBV4-1 and TRBJ1-5, with D possibly TRBD1 on 5 matching bases. Trimming took 0 bases from V and 3 from J, leaving 12 bases between them. The CDR3 totals 16 residues. Looked up from germline, CDR1 is MGHRA and CDR2 is YSYEKL. The CDR3 sequence: CASSQDFNRPNQPQHF. The CDR3 nucleotides read TGCGCCAGCAGCCAAGATTTTAACAGGCCCAATCAGCCCCAGCATTTT.

The V gene is TRBV2, the J gene TRBJ2-5; no clear D. The CDR3 has 12 residues. Germline assignment: CDR1 SNHLY and CDR2 FYNNEI. Trimming left V 6 bases short and J 1 base short, with 6 bases between. The CDR3 region is CASRRFQETQYF. CDR3 in DNA: TGTGCCAGCAGGAGATTCCAAGAGACCCAGTACTTC.

The chain employs TRBV4-3 and TRBJ2-1; D might be TRBD2 (5 bases). The V end lost 3 bases, the J end lost 8 bases, and 14 bases lay between the germline ends. CDR1 and CDR2 from the germline V gene are LGHNA and YSLEER. There are 14 residues in the CDR3. For the CDR3, the DNA is TGCGCCAGCAGCCACGCCGTGAGAGGGCATGAGCAGTTCTTC. Translation gives CASSHAVRGHEQFF.

This sequence joins TRBV28 and TRBJ1-2, with 8 bases lining up with TRBD1. This CDR3 has 13 amino acids. With 10 bases clipped from V and 4 bases from J, the junction kept 8 bases outside the gene matches. Germline V lookup: CDR1 MDHEN, CDR2 SYDVKM. The CDR3 bases are TGTGCCACCGAGCCGGACAGGGCCTATGGCTACACCTTC. This encodes CATEPDRAYGYTF.

This rearrangement joins TRBV13 to TRBJ1-6; 7 bases match TRBD1. This CDR3 contains 17 residues. J was trimmed by 8 bases and V by 0 bases; bases with no gene match: 10. Germline CDR1 reads PRHDT; CDR2 reads FYEKMQ (reference sequence). The CDR3 here is CASSLGPPQTGDSPLHF. CDR3 DNA sequence: TGTGCCAGCAGCTTAGGACCCCCCCAAACAGGGGATTCACCCCTCCACTTT.

Here the CDR3 reads CAWSVGGSNNEQFF. Written as DNA, the CDR3 is TGTGCCTGGAGTGTGGGCGGGAGTAACAATGAGCAGTTCTTC. This rearrangement joins TRBV30 to TRBJ2-1, with TRBD2 matching over 7 bases. Looked up from germline, CDR1 is GTSNPN and CDR2 is SVGIG (reference sequence). V shed 0 bases and J 5 bases; nucleotides not matched to a gene: 4. This CDR3 is built from 14 residues. The full variable domain, in which reference TRBV30 and TRBJ2-1 provide the parts outside the CDR3, is SQTIHQWPATLVQPVGSPLSLECTVEGTSNPNLYWYRQAAGRGLQLLFYSVGIGQISSEVPQNLSASRPQDRQFILSSKKLLLSDSGFYLCAWSVGGSNNEQFFGPGTRLTVL.

This clone was detected once. The chain joins TRBV28 to TRBJ2-1, with D possibly matching TRBD1 (6 bases). V was cut by 5 bases and J by 8 bases, with 13 bases left in between. The germline V gene encodes CDR1 MDHEN and CDR2 SYDVKM. This CDR3 comprises 13 residues. The CDR3 sequence is CASSTGRNHEQFF. In DNA, the CDR3 is TGTGCCAGCAGTACAGGGCGCAACCATGAGCAGTTCTTC.

This CDR3 is CASSADTSIFF. The DNA for the CDR3 is TGTGCCAGCAGCGCGGACACCTCCATTTTCTTC. The J gene is TRBJ2-1, the V gene TRBV28; D perhaps matches TRBD1 (5 bases). V lost 6 bases and J lost 16, with 16 bases in between. The V gene's germline CDR1 is MDHEN and CDR2 SYDVKM. The CDR3 is 11 residues long.

V usage is TRBV5-7 and J usage is TRBJ2-7, with TRBD1 matching 8 bases. TRBV5-7 is noted as an ORF with a role that remains uncertain. V lost 3 bases, J lost 0 bases, and 14 bases stayed unmatched. The CDR3 spans 18 residues. CDR3 residues: CASSCFAGGAPRSYEQYF. The CDR3 DNA is TGTGCCAGCAGCTGTTTTGCAGGGGGCGCTCCCCGCTCCTACGAGCAGTACTTC.

The chain recombines TRBV6-5 with TRBJ1-1; D might be TRBD1 (6 bases). Trimming shortened V by 7 bases and J by 6 bases, and 12 bases separated the two germline ends. CDR3 length equals 12 residues. Germline CDR1 MNHEY, CDR2 SVGAGI. CDR3 protein: CASNQGSAEAFF. The CDR3 coding sequence is TGTGCCAGCAACCAGGGGAGCGCTGAAGCTTTCTTT.

V usage is TRBV7-9 and J usage is TRBJ2-2, with D unresolved. Between the trimmed V and J ends, which lost 7 bases and 7 bases, there was a span of 19 bases. In germline, CDR1 is SEHNR, CDR2 FQNEAQ (reference sequence). The length of the CDR3 is 15 residues. The CDR3 coding sequence is TGTGCCAGCACCACCGCTGGTGGGCTGGGCGGGGAGCTGTTTTTT. Protein sequence: CASTTAGGLGGELFF.

This clone has more than one count but fewer than ten. J is TRBJ1-5 and V is TRBV10-3, with 7 nucleotides matching TRBD1. The CDR3 consists of 16 residues. Per the germline V gene, CDR1 is ENHRY and CDR2 is SYGVKD. Losses at the gene ends were 3 bases for V and 0 bases for J; bases not matched to a gene: 5. As DNA, the CDR3 is TGTGCCATCAGTGATCCGGACAGGAGTAGCAATCAGCCCCAGCATTTT. Translated, it gives CAISDPDRSSNQPQHF.

The J gene is TRBJ2-7, the V gene TRBV5-1, with 7 positions matching TRBD1. The J segment lost 2 bases and the V segment lost 4 bases, leaving 3 bases of the junction unmatched. Per the germline V gene, CDR1 is SGHRS and CDR2 is YFSETQ. The CDR3 is made up of 13 amino acids. The CDR3 nucleotides read TGCGCCAGCAGCCGGGACAGCACCTACGAGCAGTACTTC. Protein product: CASSRDSTYEQYF.

The V and J genes are TRBV28 and TRBJ1-5, with D perhaps matching TRBD1 (5 bases). The CDR3 consists of 14 residues. The V and J ends lost 3 bases and 7 bases respectively, with 13 bases between them. In germline, CDR1 is MDHEN, CDR2 SYDVKM. CDR3 sequence reads: CASSFGTAGQPQHF. In DNA, the CDR3 is TGTGCCAGCAGTTTCGGAACAGCAGGGCAGCCCCAGCATTTT.

The chain links TRBV18 to TRBJ2-3; tentative D call: TRBD1 (5 bases). Between the trimmed V and J ends, which lost 2 bases and 2 bases, there was a span of 11 bases. Germline V gene lookup returns CDR1 KGHSH and CDR2 LQKENI. This CDR3 is built from 15 residues. The CDR3 reads CASSPGRGNTDTQYF. Here the CDR3 DNA reads TGTGCCAGCTCACCAGGAAGGGGAAACACAGATACGCAGTATTTT.

The rearrangement uses TRBV21-1 and TRBJ2-7; no DNA check was done on the table's D call, TRBD1. TRBV21-1 is a pseudogene locus. The CDR3 has 13 amino acids. The CDR3 protein is CARSNRETYEQYF. The CDR3 DNA reads TGTGCCAGGAGTAACAGGGAAACCTACGAGCAGTACTTC.